Following are 10 T cell receptor beta chains from one sample sequenced in a study of T-cell memory formation after mild COVID-19. One entry per CDR3 protein, called by TCRdb with MiXCR from the 5' RACE reads. The sample has roughly 560,000 distinct CDR3 sequences; over 20% are singletons. The sequencing sample was made of PBMCs or a T cell subset sorted from them (not recorded which). These receptors were taken from an adult woman who had mild COVID-19 (a few samples of this study predate the infection). Cell type and time point are not known.

The rearrangement joins TRBV12-3 or TRBV12-4 to TRBJ2-7; 8 nucleotides align to TRBD1. J gave up 5 bases and V 6 bases, and 9 bases lay outside the gene matches. This CDR3 has 14 amino acids. CDR3 DNA: TGTGCCAGCAGACGGGCAGGGGGCGAAAACGAGCAGTACTTC. It yields the protein CASRRAGGENEQYF.

This clonotype was seen more than once but under ten times. This chain links TRBV24-1 with TRBJ2-1; 10 positions agree with TRBD1. Germline V gene lookup returns CDR1 KGHDR and CDR2 SFDVKD. V dropped 10 bases and J dropped 9; count of bases not matched to a gene: 26. The CDR3 has 19 residues. The CDR3 is CATAATGTGVPGGNTEQFF. Written as DNA, the CDR3 is TGTGCCACGGCAGCAACCGGGACAGGGGTCCCCGGGGGAAACACTGAGCAGTTCTTC.

This rearrangement joins TRBV5-1 to TRBJ1-2; no clear D. The length of the CDR3 is 16 residues. V lost 0 bases, J lost 4 bases, and 16 bases lay in between. Looked up from germline, CDR1 is SGHRS and CDR2 is YFSETQ. The CDR3 coding sequence is TGCGCCAGCAGCTTGGTCGCAGCCGATGGAAGCTATGGCTACACCTTC. Protein product: CASSLVAADGSYGYTF. Based on the CDR3 plus reference TRBV5-1 and TRBJ1-2, the full variable domain is KAGVTQTPRYLIKTRGQQVTLSCSPISGHRSVSWYQQTPGQGLQFLFEYFSETQRNKGNFPGRFSGRQFSNSRSEMNVSTLELGDSALYLCASSLVAADGSYGYTFGSGTRLTVV.

This rearrangement joins TRBV12-3 or TRBV12-4 to TRBJ2-7, with D unresolved. The CDR3 consists of 11 residues. Trimming stripped 5 bases from V and 9 bases from J, with 11 bases between. CDR3 sequence reads: CASSIGFVQYF. The CDR3 nucleotides read TGTGCCAGCAGTATCGGATTTGTGCAGTACTTC.

The V and J genes are TRBV20-1 and TRBJ2-3; TRBD2 matches 10 bases. Trimming took 0 bases from V and 2 from J; bases not matched to a gene: 5. Germline CDR1 DFQATT, CDR2 SNEGSKA (reference sequence). The CDR3 contains 16 residues. The CDR3 coding sequence is TGCAGTGCTAGAGAAGCGCTAGCGGGAGACACAGATACGCAGTATTTT. It encodes CSAREALAGDTDTQYF.

The rearrangement links TRBV12-3 or TRBV12-4 to TRBJ1-4, with a possible D match to TRBD1 (6 bases). This CDR3 has 17 amino acids. V was trimmed by 6 bases and J by 0 bases, leaving 17 bases between them. The CDR3 DNA reads TGTGCCAGCAGACCTCAGGGGCTCCCCACAACTAATGAAAAACTGTTTTTT. It yields the protein CASRPQGLPTTNEKLFF.

This chain links TRBV29-1 with TRBJ2-1; D possibly matches TRBD1 or TRBD2 (5 bases each). Trimming pared 5 bases from V and 2 bases from J, leaving 10 bases between. The germline V gene encodes CDR1 SQVTM and CDR2 ANQGSEA. The CDR3 has 13 residues. The CDR3 reads CSVLRGTYNEQFF. In DNA form, the CDR3 reads TGCAGCGTTTTGAGGGGCACCTACAATGAGCAGTTCTTC.

V usage is TRBV6-6 and J usage is TRBJ1-3; the D is unclear. V shed 2 bases and J shed 5 bases, with 7 bases lying between them. From germline, CDR1 is MNHNY and CDR2 SVGAGI (reference sequence). This CDR3 comprises 13 residues. Here the CDR3 DNA reads TGTGCCAGCAGTTACAGGGATAGAAACACCATATATTTT. As protein: CASSYRDRNTIYF.

This chain links TRBV5-1 with TRBJ1-2; no firm D call. Germline CDR1 SGHRS, CDR2 YFSETQ. The CDR3 totals 13 residues. Between the trimmed V and J ends, which lost 1 base and 4 bases, there was a span of 8 bases. CDR3: CASSLQETYGYTF. DNA of the CDR3: TGCGCCAGCAGCTTGCAGGAGACCTATGGCTACACCTTC.

This clonotype was counted only a few times. V is TRBV15 and J is TRBJ1-5; D is unresolved. The CDR3 sequence is 14 residues long. Germline V lookup: CDR1 LNHNV, CDR2 YYDKDF (reference sequence). V was cut by 3 bases and J by 9 bases, with 15 bases left in between. In nucleotides, the CDR3 is TGTGCCACCAGCAGTATAGAGGATTGGTGGCCCCAGCATTTT. Its protein product is CATSSIEDWWPQHF.